The next 28 T cell receptor beta chains were all read from a single sample in a study of blood T cell repertoires in COVID-19. Clones were sequenced by immunoSEQ multiplex PCR, and TCRdb holds only the in-frame ones, with some missing. This table holds around 200,000 clones, roughly nine tenths found once. Sequenced sample: peripheral blood. These receptors were taken from a man in his forties with acute or convalescent COVID-19.

The chain has TRBV7-3 and TRBJ1-1, with D uncertain. The germline V and J ends were trimmed by 0 bases and 3 bases, with 14 bases remaining between them. Per the germline V gene, CDR1 is SGHTA and CDR2 is FQGTGA. The CDR3 spans 16 residues. The CDR3 DNA reads TGTGCCAGCAGCTTAACTTTCGACATGGGTCACACTGAAGCTTTCTTT. Translation: CASSLTFDMGHTEAFF.

V is TRBV7-2 and J is TRBJ2-5, with 8 bases identical to TRBD2. The CDR3 is made up of 16 amino acids. V lost 2 bases to trimming and J lost 5 bases; unmatched junction nucleotides: 10. The germline CDR1 and CDR2 sequences are SGHTA and FQGNSA. The CDR3 nucleotides are TGTGCCAGCAGCTTATCAGTTGCGGGGGGTTGGGAGACCCAGTACTTC. Its translation: CASSLSVAGGWETQYF.

The chain employs TRBV11-3 and TRBJ1-1, with D perhaps TRBD1 (6 bases). Germline V gene data show CDR1 as SGHNT and CDR2 as YENEEA. The CDR3 spans 13 residues. V was pared by 5 bases and J by 4 bases, with 11 bases between. The CDR3 region has the DNA TGTGCCAGCAGCCCTCAGGGGAGCACTGAAGCTTTCTTT. It specifies CASSPQGSTEAFF.

The chain joins TRBV6-6 to TRBJ2-7; 7 bases line up with TRBD1. Trimming took 5 bases from V and 2 from J; bases not matched to a gene: 12. The CDR3 contains 16 residues. The germline CDR1 and CDR2 sequences are MNHNY and SVGAGI (reference sequence). CDR3 coding DNA: TGTGCCAGCAGTCGAGCTGAGGACAGGCCAACCTACGAGCAGTACTTC. This gives the protein CASSRAEDRPTYEQYF.

This chain uses TRBV19 with TRBJ2-7; TRBD1 might be the D (5 bases). Germline CDR1 LNHDA, CDR2 SQIVND (reference sequence). Trimming left V 7 bases short and J 6 bases short, with 13 bases between. CDR3 length: 12 amino acids. In DNA form, the CDR3 reads TGTGCCAGTAACAAAGGGGCAGGCGAGCAGTACTTC. Translation: CASNKGAGEQYF.

Comments on this clone: At the DNA level, this CDR3 is encoded by other sequences in the same sample as well. The V and J genes are TRBV18 and TRBJ2-1; the match to TRBD2 covers 9 bases. This CDR3 contains 16 residues. The germline gives CDR1 KGHSH, CDR2 LQKENI. The J segment lost 4 bases and the V segment lost 0 bases, leaving 4 bases of the junction unmatched. In DNA, the CDR3 is TGTGCCAGCTCACCACCGGGGCTAGCGGGGTACAATGAGCAGTTCTTC. Translating gives CASSPPGLAGYNEQFF.

The V and J genes are TRBV28 and TRBJ1-5; 7 bases fit TRBD1. Germline CDR1 is MDHEN and CDR2 is SYDVKM. The CDR3 contains 15 residues. V shed 5 bases, J shed 4 bases, and the junction held 8 bases outside the gene matches. The chain's CDR3 is CASSIYRGGNQPQHF. CDR3 bases: TGTGCCAGCAGTATCTACAGGGGAGGAAATCAGCCCCAGCATTTT.

The chain employs TRBV18 and TRBJ1-3, with 7 bases that match TRBD1. The junction had 5 bases not matched to a gene; V was cut back by 3 bases and J by 0 bases. Germline lookup yields CDR1 KGHSH and CDR2 LQKENI. The CDR3 length is 16 residues. The CDR3 DNA sequence: TGTGCCAGCTCACCGGGACAGCTTCCCTCTGGAAACACCATATATTTT. This codes for CASSPGQLPSGNTIYF.

V usage is TRBV29-1 and J usage is TRBJ2-2, with D tentatively TRBD2 (5 bases). Germline CDR1 is SQVTM and CDR2 is ANQGSEA. The CDR3 is 13 amino acids. The ends were cut back, 4 bases at V and 6 bases at J, with 12 bases in the middle. CDR3 nucleotides: TGCAGCGTTGCCCCTCTAGCTGCCGGGGAGCTGTTTTTT. This codes for CSVAPLAAGELFF.

The chain employs TRBV9 and TRBJ2-2, with D unresolved. The V gene lost 4 bases and the J gene lost 3 bases, with 10 bases spanning the gap. Germline loops: CDR1 SGDLS, CDR2 YYNGEE. The CDR3 sequence is 14 residues long. The CDR3 coding sequence is TGTGCCAGCAGCTCCCTGGCCCACACCGGGGAGCTGTTTTTT. Translating gives CASSSLAHTGELFF.

The chain employs TRBV7-9 and TRBJ1-6; D unresolved. Germline-derived CDR1 and CDR2 are SEHNR and FQNEAQ (reference sequence). Trimming stripped 4 bases from V and 8 bases from J, with 9 bases between. The CDR3 runs to 13 residues. The CDR3: CASSSLGDSPLHF. The CDR3 DNA reads as TGTGCCAGCAGCTCGCTGGGCGATTCACCCCTCCACTTT. The full variable domain, completed using reference TRBV7-9 and TRBJ1-6, is DTGVSQNPRHKITKRGQNVTFRCDPISEHNRLYWYRQTLGQGPEFLTYFQNEAQLEKSRLLSDRFSAERPKGSFSTLEIQRTEQGDSAMYLCASSSLGDSPLHFGNGTRLTVT.

This clone occurred a few times. The CDR3 region is CASSPFSARPNNEQFF. CDR3 nucleotides: TGTGCCAGCTCACCCTTTAGCGCCCGACCCAACAATGAGCAGTTCTTC. V is TRBV18 and J is TRBJ2-1, with D possibly matching TRBD2 (5 bases). The CDR3 runs 16 residues. V was shortened by 3 bases and J by 5 bases, with 17 bases between the two germline ends. Germline V gene data show CDR1 as KGHSH and CDR2 as LQKENI.

V usage is TRBV30 and J usage is TRBJ1-2; no definite D call. The V end lost 3 bases, the J end lost 8 bases, and 10 bases lay between the germline ends. The CDR3 contains 11 residues. CDR1 is GTSNPN and CDR2 is SVGIG in the germline V gene (reference sequence). The CDR3 DNA is TGTGCCTGGAGGTTGGCGGCCGGCTACACCTTC. Its protein is CAWRLAAGYTF.

This clone was observed a few times. This chain links TRBV5-1 with TRBJ1-2, with no clear D. This CDR3 has 14 amino acids. V lost 4 bases, J lost 4 bases, and 14 bases lay in between. CDR1 SGHRS and CDR2 YFSETQ come from the germline V gene. In nucleotides, the CDR3 is TGCGCCAGCAGCCCACAAACAGACACCTATGGCTACACCTTC. Translating it yields CASSPQTDTYGYTF.

This chain connects TRBV6-5 to TRBJ1-2; TRBD1 matches 7 bases. The CDR3 runs 14 residues. Trimming at V came to 7 bases and at J to 0 bases, leaving 5 bases not matched to a gene. Germline lookup yields CDR1 MNHEY and CDR2 SVGAGI. The CDR3 region is CASTRDSSNYGYTF. The CDR3 DNA follows: TGTGCCAGCACGAGGGACAGTTCTAACTATGGCTACACCTTC.

In this sample, this clone turned up once. The rearrangement joins TRBV7-9 to TRBJ2-5, with TRBD2 matching 9 bases. CDR1 SEHNR and CDR2 FQNEAQ come from the germline V gene (reference sequence). The CDR3 is 16 amino acids. V lost 5 bases to trimming and J lost 3 bases; unmatched junction nucleotides: 10. This CDR3 is CASSRGTSLDEETQYF. The DNA of the CDR3 is TGTGCCAGCAGCCGAGGGACTAGCCTTGATGAAGAGACCCAGTACTTC.

On this clone: Distinct nucleotide sequences in the sample also encode this CDR3. J is TRBJ2-5 and V is TRBV19, with D possibly being TRBD1 (6 bases). CDR3 length: 14 amino acids. V shed 3 bases and J shed 1 base, with 9 bases lying between them. Germline CDR1 and CDR2: LNHDA and SQIVND (reference sequence). CDR3 DNA: TGTGCCAGTAGTATTTCAGGGGTCCAAGAGACCCAGTACTTC. Its translation: CASSISGVQETQYF.

This chain links TRBV19 with TRBJ1-5; maybe TRBD1 (6 bases). Trimming cost V 5 bases and J 0 bases, with 23 bases left between them. The CDR3 is 19 amino acids. CDR1 LNHDA and CDR2 SQIVND come from the germline V gene (reference sequence). For the CDR3, the DNA is TGTGCCAGTAGTGTAATGGGGAGGGCCAGGGGTTATAGCAATCAGCCCCAGCATTTT. Translation: CASSVMGRARGYSNQPQHF.

The V call is TRBV10-1, the J call TRBJ2-7; D possibly corresponds to TRBD2 (6 bases). Germline CDR1 is WNHNN and CDR2 is SYGVQD (reference sequence). The ends were cut back, 8 bases at V and 3 bases at J, with 14 bases in the middle. This CDR3 is built from 13 residues. The CDR3 loop is CASSEGPNYEQYF. CDR3 DNA sequence: TGCGCCAGCTCGGAGGGCCCAAACTACGAGCAGTACTTC.

This chain links TRBV4-1 with TRBJ2-7; TRBD2 matches 7 bases. CDR1 MGHRA and CDR2 YSYEKL come from the germline V gene. The CDR3 contains 17 residues. V lost 0 bases and J lost 3; bases outside the gene matches: 11. The CDR3 coding sequence is TGCGCCAGCAGCCAAGATATGTCAGCGGGGTTTAACTACGAGCAGTACTTC. Its translation: CASSQDMSAGFNYEQYF.

The J gene is TRBJ2-7, the V gene TRBV7-2; D perhaps matches TRBD2 (7 bases). The V gene lost 1 base and the J gene lost 4 bases, with 20 bases spanning the gap. Germline V lookup: CDR1 SGHTA, CDR2 FQGNSA. CDR3 length: 17 amino acids. The CDR3 region is CASSLGPGGGSWYEQYF. In DNA, the CDR3 is TGTGCCAGCAGCTTAGGCCCTGGGGGCGGGAGTTGGTACGAGCAGTACTTC.

CDR3 loop: CASSLRGRGIPGPYNEQFF. The CDR3 DNA is TGTGCCAGCAGCTTGAGAGGCAGGGGTATCCCGGGGCCCTACAATGAGCAGTTCTTC. The chain couples TRBV5-5 to TRBJ2-1; a possible D gene is TRBD1 (6 bases). In germline, CDR1 is SGHKS, CDR2 YYEKEE (reference sequence). The CDR3 has 19 amino acids. The germline V and J ends were trimmed by 1 base and 2 bases, with 22 bases remaining between them.

This clone appeared once. The chain uses TRBV25-1 and TRBJ2-1; the D is unclear. Trimming removed 4 bases at V and 7 bases at J, with 5 bases between. Germline V lookup: CDR1 MGHDK, CDR2 SYGVNS. The CDR3 extends over 11 amino acids. CDR3 sequence (DNA): TGTGCCAGCAGTGTGAGTAATGAGCAGTTCTTC. Translating gives CASSVSNEQFF.

This clone was recorded once. CDR3 region: CASSPPGTSGGGYF. CDR3 nucleotide sequence: TGTGCCAGCAGCCCGCCCGGGACTAGCGGGGGAGGGTACTTC. The genes are TRBV3-1 (or the pseudogene TRBV3-2) and TRBJ2-5; 14 nucleotides line up with TRBD2. Trimming at V came to 4 bases and at J to 13 bases, leaving 8 bases not matched to a gene. The CDR3 spans 14 residues. The germline V gene has CDR1 LGHDT and CDR2 YNNKEL (reference sequence).

The chain carries TRBV3-1 (or the pseudogene TRBV3-2) and TRBJ2-1; D perhaps matches TRBD2 (6 bases). CDR3 length: 17 amino acids. Per the germline V gene, CDR1 is LGHDT and CDR2 is YNNKEL (reference sequence). Between the trimmed V and J ends, which lost 0 bases and 1 base, there was a span of 13 bases. CDR3 residues: CASSQDAGSLSYNEQFF. The CDR3 nucleotides read TGTGCCAGCAGCCAAGATGCGGGGAGTTTGTCCTACAATGAGCAGTTCTTC.

This chain links TRBV27 with TRBJ2-7, with D possibly matching TRBD2 (6 bases). The germline V and J ends were trimmed by 8 bases and 3 bases, with 20 bases remaining between them. Germline V gene lookup returns CDR1 MNHEY and CDR2 SMNVEV (reference sequence). The CDR3 loop spans 15 amino acids. Here the CDR3 reads CASGRRGDRFYEQYF. CDR3 DNA: TGTGCCAGCGGTAGGAGGGGAGATCGGTTCTACGAGCAGTACTTC.

The chain recombines TRBV18 with TRBJ1-6; TRBD1 might be the D (6 bases). The CDR3 runs to 15 residues. V dropped 4 bases and J dropped 7 bases, with 14 bases sitting between them. In germline, CDR1 is KGHSH, CDR2 LQKENI. CDR3 DNA: TGTGCCAGCTCACTTCCTTCTGGGGGCAATTCACCCCTCCACTTT. This sequence encodes CASSLPSGGNSPLHF.

In regard to this clone: At one end the junction does not follow the germline gene, possibly because of a read error. This chain joins TRBV12-3 or TRBV12-4 and TRBJ1-2; D ambiguous. CDR3 size: 13 residues. The CDR3 here is CASTWNRLVTPFF. The DNA for the CDR3 is TGTGCCAGCACCTGGAATCGTCTGGTGACACCTTTCTTC.